This T cell receptor beta chain stems from a study of CD8 T cells in ankylosing spondylitis. The study's findings and limits: CD8+ by phenotype, disease-linked clones were relatively rare in peripheral blood. Researchers reportedly found disease-linked clones significantly enriched in matched ankylosing spondylitis synovial fluid. There was a TCR beta motif, made of fewer than 10 highly homologous variants, that appeared characteristic of ankylosing spondylitis blood.

This clonotype has at least ten counts. The target antigen is unknown. Library preparation for TCR beta used quantitative 5'-RACE with molecular barcodes. Each CDR3 protein is one row after TCRdb ran MiXCR on the 5' RACE reads. The table records around 25,000 distinct CDR3 sequences, 10% to 15% of them present only once. Trimming at V came to 6 bases and at J to 5 bases, leaving 8 bases not matched to a gene. Per the germline V gene, CDR1 is SQVTM and CDR2 is ANQGSEA. This CDR3 is 13 amino acids long. The sequenced material came from blood. The sequence was collected from a male donor with ankylosing spondylitis or in good health (not recorded which). This chain connects TRBV29-1 to TRBJ1-2; 8 nucleotides align to TRBD1. CDR3 amino acids: CSVVDRGDYGYTF. For the CDR3, the DNA is TGCAGCGTCGTCGACAGGGGTGATTATGGCTACACCTTC.